This TCR beta chain was sequenced during a study of control samples from healthy donors and cancer patients. V was clipped by 3 bases and J by 4 bases; unmatched bases: 7. The CDR3 is made up of 15 amino acids. Germline V gene lookup returns CDR1 KGHSH and CDR2 LQKENI. Sequencing used immunoSEQ multiplex PCR; TCRdb keeps in-frame clones, though not all of them. In the table there are fewer than 90,000 clones, over 75% of which are singletons. Sequencing was performed on blood. The V gene is TRBV18, the J gene TRBJ2-3; TRBD1 aligns across 7 bases. The TCR comes from a man in his fifties or sixties in good health. CDR3 protein: CASSPLGTVADTQYF. The CDR3 DNA reads TGTGCCAGCTCACCTCTTGGGACAGTCGCAGATACGCAGTATTTT.